These 25 T cell receptor beta chains were sequenced from one sample in a study of blood T cells in healthy people across ages. For the second PCR, which ran for about 6 to 11 cycles, a sample-barcoded 5' primer and a J-beta primer mix were used. MiXCR, applied by TCRdb to the 5' RACE reads, yields one record per CDR3 protein. The sample records roughly 640,000 distinct CDR3 sequences, approximately 30% being singletons. The sequencing input was blood. The receptors originated from an elderly woman in good health.

This clonotype occurred many times. The V call is TRBV15, the J call TRBJ2-7, with D possibly being TRBD1 or TRBD2 (5 bases each). The CDR3 spans 15 residues. The V end was cut by 3 bases, the J end by 1 base, with 13 bases between. Germline CDR1 reads LNHNV; CDR2 reads YYDKDF (reference sequence). This CDR3 is CATSRDIEGSYEQYF. CDR3 in DNA: TGTGCCACCAGCAGGGATATTGAGGGGTCCTACGAGCAGTACTTC.

Details on this clonotype: A much larger clone is a single base away; this may be a read error. The chain has TRBV5-4 and TRBJ2-5; 9 positions agree with TRBD2. The germline CDR1 and CDR2 sequences are SGHNT and YYREEE (reference sequence). CDR3 size: 17 residues. The J segment lost 2 bases and the V segment lost 4 bases, leaving 12 bases of the junction unmatched. DNA of the CDR3: TGTGCCAGCAGCCCAAGTAGCGGGGGCATCAGACAAGAGACCCAGTACTTC. Its translation: CASSPSSGGIRQETQYF. Filled out from reference TRBV5-4 and TRBJ2-5, the complete variable domain reads ETGVTQSPTHLIKTRGQQVTLRCSSQSGHNTVSWYQQALGQGPQFIFQYYREEENGRGNFPPRFSGLQFPNYSSELNVNALELDDSALYLCASSPSSGGIRQETQYFGPGTRLLVL.

This clonotype came up a few times. A much larger clone is a single base away; this may be a read error. The chain uses TRBV9 and TRBJ2-2; a possible D gene is TRBD2 (5 bases). The CDR3 loop spans 15 amino acids. In germline, CDR1 is SGDLS, CDR2 YYNGEE. CDR3 coding DNA: TGTGCCAGCAGCGTGGGTGGCAGGACCACCGGGGAGCGGTTTTTT. Amino acid sequence: CASSVGGRTTGERFF.

This clonotype appeared many times. This sequence joins TRBV7-9 and TRBJ2-1; D unresolved. CDR3 length: 13 residues. The V gene's germline CDR1 is SEHNR and CDR2 FQNEAQ (reference sequence). V dropped 4 bases and J dropped 10 bases, with 14 bases sitting between them. CDR3 DNA sequence: TGTGCCAGCAGCTCTGTCCGGGCTTGGGAGCAGTTCTTC. Protein product: CASSSVRAWEQFF. The full variable domain, in which reference TRBV7-9 and TRBJ2-1 provide the parts outside the CDR3, is DTGVSQNPRHKITKRGQNVTFRCDPISEHNRLYWYRQTLGQGPEFLTYFQNEAQLEKSRLLSDRFSAERPKGSFSTLEIQRTEQGDSAMYLCASSSVRAWEQFFGPGTRLTVL.

This clonotype was observed a few times. It may be a read error: a sequence one base away is much more abundant. The genes are TRBV12-3 or TRBV12-4 and TRBJ2-5; 12 bases align to TRBD2. V lost 8 bases and J lost 11; bases outside the gene matches: 18. The CDR3 has 16 residues. The CDR3 sequence is CASRFLAGGPYNEQYF. DNA of the CDR3: TGTGCCAGCCGATTCCTAGCGGGGGGGCCTTATAATGAGCAGTACTTC.

This clonotype has only a few counts. The J gene is TRBJ2-5, the V gene TRBV7-9; TRBD2 aligns across 7 bases. The V gene end was trimmed by 4 bases and the J gene end by 5 bases; junction bases not matched to a gene: 10. This CDR3 is 15 amino acids long. CDR1 is SEHNR, CDR2 FQNEAQ, per germline (reference sequence). The chain's CDR3 is CASSYLERGEETQYF. CDR3 sequence (DNA): TGTGCCAGCAGCTATTTAGAGCGGGGTGAGGAGACCCAGTACTTC.

This clonotype has ten or more counts. CDR3 nucleotide sequence: TGTGCCAGCAGCTCCGGGACAGCGAGCTCCTACGAGCAGTACTTC. Translating it yields CASSSGTASSYEQYF. This sequence joins TRBV7-6 and TRBJ2-7; 7 nucleotides align to TRBD1. The CDR3 has 15 residues. With V trimmed by 4 bases and J by 0 bases, 6 bases remained unmatched. CDR1 SGHVS and CDR2 FNYEAQ come from the germline V gene.

The sample holds many counts of this clonotype. The chain combines TRBV6-5 with TRBJ2-5, with D tentatively TRBD1 (6 bases). This CDR3 contains 13 residues. The germline V and J ends were trimmed by 6 bases and 0 bases, with 8 bases remaining between them. The V gene's germline CDR1 is MNHEY and CDR2 SVGAGI. The CDR3 region has the DNA TGTGCCAGCAGCAGGGACAACCAAGAGACCCAGTACTTC. Its protein is CASSRDNQETQYF.

The chain couples TRBV6-1 to TRBJ1-5, with 9 bases lining up with TRBD1. The junction had 18 bases not matched to a gene; V was cut back by 6 bases and J by 0 bases. CDR1 is MNHNS, CDR2 SASEGT, per germline. The CDR3 has 20 residues. The CDR3 DNA follows: TGTGCCAGCAGGACTGCAACCTCATATGGGACAGGGAATAGCAATCAGCCCCAGCATTTT. Amino acid sequence: CASRTATSYGTGNSNQPQHF.

This clonotype was seen many times. The rearrangement links TRBV27 to TRBJ1-1; D ambiguous. Germline V gives CDR1 MNHEY, CDR2 SMNVEV (reference sequence). Between the trimmed V and J ends, which lost 8 bases and 1 base, there was a span of 11 bases. This CDR3 is 13 amino acids long. The CDR3 DNA reads as TGTGCCAGCGCTACCCACTGGAACACTGAAGCTTTCTTT. Protein sequence: CASATHWNTEAFF.

This clonotype was recorded a few times. It may be a read error: a sequence one base away is much more abundant. The V and J genes are TRBV27 and TRBJ2-5, with D tentatively TRBD1 or TRBD2 (5 bases each). CDR1 and CDR2 from the germline V gene are MNHEY and SMNVEV (reference sequence). Trimming took off 6 bases at V and 11 bases at J, with 25 bases between the two ends. CDR3 size: 15 residues. The CDR3 sequence is CASSPGSRVVNEQYF. DNA of the CDR3: TGTGCCAGCAGCCCGGGAAGCAGGGTGGTCAATGAGCAGTACTTC.

This sequence joins TRBV5-1 and TRBJ2-7, with TRBD1 identical over 7 bases. Germline CDR1 is SGHRS and CDR2 is YFSETQ. Unmatched junction bases numbered 10, after V lost 0 bases and J lost 4 bases. This CDR3 comprises 16 residues. The CDR3 bases are TGCGCCAGCAGCTTGGTAGGGGGCCCCACCTTTTACGAGCAGTACTTC. Its translation: CASSLVGGPTFYEQYF.

This clonotype has a count of ten or more. A junction boundary mismatches the germline segment, possibly from a read error. The rearrangement joins TRBV5-1 to TRBJ2-5; 9 bases are a match to TRBD2. Germline CDR1 reads SGHRS; CDR2 reads YFSETQ. The length of the CDR3 is 14 residues. In nucleotides, the CDR3 is TGTGCCAGCAGCTTAGCGGGGGACCAAGAGACCCAGTACTTC. Translating gives CASSLAGDQETQYF.

J is TRBJ2-1 and V is TRBV7-9, with TRBD2 matching over 15 bases. The J call may be faulty, since TRBJ2-7 better matches the DNA end. The CDR3 loop spans 19 amino acids. Germline V gene sequence: CDR1 SEHNR, CDR2 FQNEAQ (reference sequence). The CDR3 loop reads CASSRGLAGGQSSYNEQYF. The CDR3 DNA follows: TGTGCCAGCAGCCGGGGACTAGCGGGGGGCCAGAGCTCCTACAATGAGCAGTACTTC.

This clonotype was seen many times. The J gene is TRBJ2-7, the V gene TRBV20-1, with a weak D call TRBD2 (6 bases). The V gene's germline CDR1 is DFQATT and CDR2 SNEGSKA (reference sequence). The CDR3 has 14 residues. Between the trimmed V and J ends, which lost 7 bases and 2 bases, there was a span of 18 bases. CDR3 region: CSVYRDSRTYEQYF. The DNA for the CDR3 is TGCAGTGTATACCGGGACTCCCGAACCTACGAGCAGTACTTC.

This clonotype was recorded at least ten times. This rearrangement joins TRBV20-1 to TRBJ2-7, with D perhaps given as TRBD1 or TRBD2 (6 bases each). The CDR3 totals 16 residues. Germline loops: CDR1 DFQATT, CDR2 SNEGSKA (reference sequence). With 6 bases removed from V and 4 bases from J, the gap between germline ends came to 25 bases. The CDR3 region has the DNA TGCAGTGCCGAACTATTCGGCCCGGGGGCAAAGTACGAGCAGTACTTC. Amino acids: CSAELFGPGAKYEQYF.

As for this clonotype: Since a much larger clone is just one base distant, this may be a read error. The chain combines TRBV3-1 with TRBJ2-5, with TRBD2 matching 8 bases. The CDR3 consists of 14 residues. Germline lookup yields CDR1 LGHDT and CDR2 YNNKEL (reference sequence). J lost 11 bases, V lost 1 base, and 9 bases had no gene match. The CDR3 protein is CASSQAGGLNEQYF. CDR3 bases: TGTGCCAGCAGCCAAGCGGGGGGGCTCAATGAGCAGTACTTC.

The chain carries TRBV12-3 or TRBV12-4 and TRBJ2-1; D gene ambiguous. The CDR3 consists of 16 residues. V was trimmed by 6 bases and J by 4 bases, leaving 19 bases between them. The CDR3 region is CASSLYRPGRYNEQFF. The CDR3 DNA is TGTGCCAGCAGCCTGTACCGGCCAGGAAGATACAATGAGCAGTTCTTC.

The chain has TRBV7-9 and TRBJ2-3, with unresolved D. This CDR3 spans 13 amino acids. Germline V gene sequence: CDR1 SEHNR, CDR2 FQNEAQ (reference sequence). The germline V and J ends were trimmed by 4 bases and 6 bases, with 11 bases remaining between them. CDR3 sequence (DNA): TGTGCCAGCAGCTCTGAGCCCATCGATACGCAGTATTTT. Protein: CASSSEPIDTQYF.

This clonotype was seen many times. The V and J genes are TRBV5-1 and TRBJ2-7; 8 positions agree with TRBD2. V shed 0 bases, J shed 0 bases, and the junction held 8 bases outside the gene matches. Germline V gene sequence: CDR1 SGHRS, CDR2 YFSETQ. CDR3 size: 17 residues. The CDR3 sequence: CASSLEIAGYHSYEQYF. CDR3 DNA: TGCGCCAGCAGCTTGGAGATAGCGGGGTACCACTCCTACGAGCAGTACTTC.

The V gene is TRBV28, the J gene TRBJ1-5, with D unresolved. CDR1 and CDR2 from the germline V gene are MDHEN and SYDVKM. The V end lost 4 bases, the J end lost 1 base, and 14 bases lay between the germline ends. The CDR3 runs to 16 residues. The CDR3 here is CASSSGSRGSNQPQHF. The CDR3 DNA sequence: TGTGCCAGCAGTTCAGGATCTCGAGGGAGCAATCAGCCCCAGCATTTT.

This clonotype occurred many times. J is TRBJ2-3 and V is TRBV4-1; possibly TRBD1 or TRBD2 for D (5 bases each). Germline V lookup: CDR1 MGHRA, CDR2 YSYEKL. With 1 base removed from V and 2 bases from J, the gap between germline ends came to 13 bases. CDR3 size: 16 residues. CDR3 DNA: TGCGCCAGCAGCCAAGTGGGGACCGCCGTCACAGATACGCAGTATTTT. This translates into CASSQVGTAVTDTQYF.

About this clonotype itself: A single base separates this from a much larger clone, so it may be a read error. This rearrangement joins TRBV29-1 to TRBJ1-2, with D unclear. Germline V gives CDR1 SQVTM, CDR2 ANQGSEA. The CDR3 runs 11 residues. CDR3 amino acids: CSGRLDYDYTF. The DNA of the CDR3 is TGCAGCGGTCGGCTGGACTATGACTACACCTTC.

This clonotype has more than one count but fewer than ten. The chain links TRBV30 to TRBJ1-6; the D gene is possibly TRBD1 (5 bases). From germline, CDR1 is GTSNPN and CDR2 SVGIG (reference sequence). This CDR3 has 16 residues. V gave up 0 bases and J gave up 0 bases, with 9 bases separating them. The DNA of the CDR3 is TGTGCCTGGAGTGTATCCGGGGGCTCCTATAATTCACCCCTCCACTTT. It encodes CAWSVSGGSYNSPLHF.

This clonotype was found many times. This chain uses TRBV27 with TRBJ1-4; the D gene is possibly TRBD1 (6 bases). Trimming took off 4 bases at V and 5 bases at J, with 14 bases between the two ends. This CDR3 region has 15 residues. Germline CDR1 MNHEY, CDR2 SMNVEV (reference sequence). CDR3 DNA sequence: TGTGCCAGCAGTTCCCAGGGGTGGGGGAATGAAAAACTGTTTTTT. Translation: CASSSQGWGNEKLFF.